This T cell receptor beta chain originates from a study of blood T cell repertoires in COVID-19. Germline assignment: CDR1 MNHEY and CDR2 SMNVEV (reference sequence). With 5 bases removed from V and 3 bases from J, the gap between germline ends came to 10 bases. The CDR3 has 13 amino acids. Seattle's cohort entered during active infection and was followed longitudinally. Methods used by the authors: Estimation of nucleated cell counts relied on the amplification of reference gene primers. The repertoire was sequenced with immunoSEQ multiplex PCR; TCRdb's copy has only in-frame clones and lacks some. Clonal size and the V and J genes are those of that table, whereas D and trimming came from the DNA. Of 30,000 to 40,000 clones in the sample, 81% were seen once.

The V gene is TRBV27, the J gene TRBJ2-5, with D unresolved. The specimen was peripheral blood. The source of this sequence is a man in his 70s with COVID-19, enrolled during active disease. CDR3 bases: TGTGCCAGCAGTGCCAGGCGAGAAGAGACCCAGTACTTC. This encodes CASSARREETQYF.